The 21 T cell receptor beta chains below all came from one sample that was sequenced in a study of blood T cells in healthy people across ages. Primers used in a second PCR of about 7 to 11 cycles were a sample-barcoded 5' primer and a J-beta primer mix. TCRdb itself ran the 5' RACE reads through MiXCR, one entry per CDR3 protein. The sample includes approximately 700,000 distinct CDR3 sequences, less than 40% seen only once; the top ten take just over 15%. Sequenced sample: blood. Receptors originate from a woman aged 80 or over in good health.

A few counts support this clonotype. This chain joins TRBV20-1 and TRBJ2-3; D tentatively reads TRBD1 or TRBD2 (5 bases each). V was pared by 5 bases and J by 4 bases, with 13 bases between. Germline V gives CDR1 DFQATT, CDR2 SNEGSKA (reference sequence). The length of the CDR3 is 13 residues. The CDR3 spells CSALDRGSDTQYF. CDR3 coding DNA: TGCAGTGCTCTCGACCGGGGCTCAGATACGCAGTATTTT.

The chain uses TRBV4-1 and TRBJ2-6; D possibly matches TRBD1 or TRBD2 (6 bases each). V lost 1 base to trimming and J lost 0 bases, with 10 bases between them. The CDR3 length is 17 residues. Germline CDR1 is MGHRA and CDR2 is YSYEKL. CDR3 in amino acids: CASSQVQGGSGANVLTF. For the CDR3, the DNA is TGCGCCAGCAGCCAAGTACAGGGAGGCTCTGGGGCCAACGTCCTGACTTTC.

This clonotype has ten or more counts. The CDR3 loop is CASSQLTGFDGYTF. The CDR3 nucleotides are TGCGCCAGCAGCCAACTGACAGGGTTCGATGGCTACACCTTC. This chain links TRBV4-3 with TRBJ1-2; 7 bases agree with TRBD1. Per the germline V gene, CDR1 is LGHNA and CDR2 is YSLEER. With V trimmed by 2 bases and J by 6 bases, 6 bases remained unmatched. This CDR3 contains 14 residues.

The V call is TRBV12-3 or TRBV12-4, the J call TRBJ2-7; a possible D gene is TRBD1 (6 bases). The V gene lost 4 bases and the J gene lost 2 bases, with 15 bases spanning the gap. CDR3 length: 15 amino acids. The CDR3 sequence: CASSSPQGIPYEQYF. The CDR3 DNA reads as TGTGCCAGCAGTTCACCACAGGGTATCCCCTACGAGCAGTACTTC.

This clonotype was seen more than once but under ten times. The chain combines TRBV24-1 with TRBJ2-3; D perhaps matches TRBD1 (6 bases). Germline CDR1 is KGHDR and CDR2 is SFDVKD. Trimming left V 1 base short and J 1 base short, with 11 bases between. The CDR3 is 16 residues long. CDR3 coding DNA: TGTGCCACCAGTGATTTTGGGGGCCGAGGCACAGATACGCAGTATTTT. This encodes CATSDFGGRGTDTQYF.

This clonotype occurred many times. The J gene is TRBJ1-4, the V gene TRBV4-3; D remains ambiguous. CDR3 size: 13 residues. Germline assignment: CDR1 LGHNA and CDR2 YSLEER. V was shortened by 0 bases and J by 8 bases, with 7 bases between the two germline ends. The CDR3 spells CASSQDMGEKLFF. CDR3 in DNA: TGCGCCAGCAGCCAAGATATGGGGGAAAAACTGTTTTTT.

This clonotype was counted ten times or more. The chain recombines TRBV15 with TRBJ2-5, with a possible D match to TRBD2 (5 bases). The CDR3 is 14 amino acids. CDR1 is LNHNV and CDR2 is YYDKDF in the germline V gene (reference sequence). V lost 4 bases and J 3 bases, leaving 12 bases between the germline ends. The CDR3 protein is CATSKGGGKETQYF. CDR3 coding DNA: TGTGCCACCAGCAAAGGTGGAGGTAAAGAGACCCAGTACTTC.

This clonotype was detected many times. The chain joins TRBV7-9 to TRBJ2-1, with 9 bases fitting TRBD2. J lost 6 bases, V lost 2 bases, and 5 bases had no gene match. The CDR3 sequence is 15 residues long. Per the germline V gene, CDR1 is SEHNR and CDR2 is FQNEAQ (reference sequence). The CDR3 region has the DNA TGTGCCAGCAGCTTAATGGCGGGGGGGCCCAATGAGCAGTTCTTC. It encodes CASSLMAGGPNEQFF.

This clonotype was detected only a few times. This sequence joins TRBV21-1 and TRBJ1-2. TRBV21-1 is flagged as a pseudogene. The CDR3 totals 14 residues. CDR3: CASSKVEGSGGYTF. The CDR3 DNA follows: TGTGCCAGCAGCAAAGTGGAGGGGAGCGGTGGCTACACCTTC.

In this sample, this clonotype turned up many times. V is TRBV12-3 or TRBV12-4 and J is TRBJ2-7, with a possible D match to TRBD1 (7 bases). CDR3 length: 15 amino acids. V lost 6 bases and J 2 bases, leaving 17 bases between the germline ends. In DNA form, the CDR3 reads TGTGCCAGCAGCCCAGGGGGGACACGAACCTACGAGCAGTACTTC. It specifies CASSPGGTRTYEQYF.

In this sample, this clonotype turned up many times. The genes are TRBV24-1 and TRBJ2-3, with 9 bases that match TRBD2. The length of the CDR3 is 13 residues. Trimming took 4 bases from V and 9 from J; bases not matched to a gene: 4. Germline values: CDR1 KGHDR, CDR2 SFDVKD. CDR3 in DNA: TGTGCCACCAGTGACCCCGGGACTAGCACGCAGTATTTT. This sequence encodes CATSDPGTSTQYF.

At least ten counts were recorded for this clonotype. The chain couples TRBV5-1 to TRBJ2-3, with 7 nucleotides matching TRBD1. Germline CDR1 is SGHRS and CDR2 is YFSETQ. The CDR3 is 16 residues long. V was pared by 3 bases and J by 6 bases, with 13 bases of the junction left unmatched. The CDR3 DNA reads TGCGCCAGCAGCTCGACAGGGTTATGGATTTCGGATACGCAGTATTTT. Translated, it gives CASSSTGLWISDTQYF.

This clonotype has at least ten counts. The chain carries TRBV20-1 and TRBJ2-3; D is unresolved. CDR1 and CDR2 from the germline V gene are DFQATT and SNEGSKA (reference sequence). The V end lost 6 bases, the J end lost 3 bases, and 4 bases lay between the germline ends. The CDR3 consists of 10 residues. CDR3 sequence reads: CSAGTDTQYF. In DNA form, the CDR3 reads TGCAGTGCGGGGACAGATACGCAGTATTTT.

The V gene is TRBV2, the J gene TRBJ2-1; 8 bases are a match to TRBD1. The closer fit of TRBJ2-7 to the DNA end suggests the J call may be wrong. CDR3 length: 17 residues. The V gene's germline CDR1 is SNHLY and CDR2 FYNNEI. Here the CDR3 reads CASSERTGKSSYNEQYF. The CDR3 nucleotides are TGTGCCAGCAGTGAACGGACAGGGAAGAGCTCCTACAATGAGCAGTACTTC.

The chain links TRBV30 to TRBJ2-3, with TRBD2 matching 8 bases. Germline CDR1 reads GTSNPN; CDR2 reads SVGIG (reference sequence). The CDR3 loop spans 15 amino acids. Trimming removed 0 bases from V and 2 bases from J; junction bases left unmatched: 4. This CDR3 is CAWSVGSGDTDTQYF. CDR3 bases: TGTGCCTGGAGTGTAGGTAGCGGGGACACAGATACGCAGTATTTT.

This sequence joins TRBV5-6 and TRBJ2-5, with 10 bases lining up with TRBD2. The CDR3 sequence is 16 residues long. CDR1 is SGHDT and CDR2 is YYEEEE in the germline V gene. V trimming: 1 base; J trimming: 0 bases; junction bases outside the gene matches: 3. The CDR3 bases are TGTGCCAGCAGCTTGTCTAGCGGGAGAGACCAAGAGACCCAGTACTTC. Its protein is CASSLSSGRDQETQYF.

This clonotype was seen only once. The V and J genes are TRBV10-3 and TRBJ1-2; 9 bases are shared with TRBD1. The V segment lost 11 bases and the J segment 0 bases; nucleotides outside the gene matches: 10. The germline V gene encodes CDR1 ENHRY and CDR2 SYGVKD. This CDR3 has 15 residues. The CDR3 loop reads CASGTGYEANYGYTF. The CDR3, as DNA: TGTGCCTCAGGGACAGGGTACGAGGCTAACTATGGCTACACCTTC.

This clonotype was picked up many times. The V and J genes are TRBV5-1 and TRBJ2-2; TRBD2 agrees at 8 bases. This CDR3 has 15 amino acids. V lost 4 bases and J lost 5; bases outside the gene matches: 7. CDR1 SGHRS and CDR2 YFSETQ come from the germline V gene. This CDR3 reads CASSPEGTRTGELFF. The CDR3 coding sequence is TGCGCCAGCAGCCCGGAAGGGACTAGAACCGGGGAGCTGTTTTTT.

This chain uses TRBV6-2 or TRBV6-3 with TRBJ1-1; 7 bases agree with TRBD1. The CDR3 runs to 16 residues. The V and J ends lost 8 bases and 1 base, in that order; junction bases with no gene match: 13. CDR1 and CDR2 (germline): MNHEY, SVGEGT. CDR3 in amino acids: CASGSPDRASNTEAFF. CDR3 nucleotides: TGTGCCAGCGGTTCGCCTGACAGGGCCTCGAACACTGAAGCTTTCTTT.

This clonotype was counted a single time. The V and J genes are TRBV20-1 and TRBJ2-7; D call uncertain. Germline values: CDR1 DFQATT, CDR2 SNEGSKA (reference sequence). With 5 bases removed from V and 0 bases from J, the gap between germline ends came to 11 bases. The CDR3 runs to 13 residues. The CDR3 spells CSAENWSSYEQYF. CDR3 sequence (DNA): TGCAGTGCTGAGAACTGGAGCTCCTACGAGCAGTACTTC.

A remark on this clonotype: One base away lies a much larger clone, so this may be a sequencing read error. This chain joins TRBV7-2 and TRBJ2-3; possible D gene TRBD2, 7 bases. Trimming cost V 3 bases and J 5 bases, with 15 bases left between them. The CDR3 is 15 residues long. Germline values: CDR1 SGHTA, CDR2 FQGNSA. The CDR3 protein is CASSLGRGQGDTQYF. The CDR3 region has the DNA TGTGCCAGCAGCTTGGGGCGGGGGCAGGGAGATACGCAGTATTTT.